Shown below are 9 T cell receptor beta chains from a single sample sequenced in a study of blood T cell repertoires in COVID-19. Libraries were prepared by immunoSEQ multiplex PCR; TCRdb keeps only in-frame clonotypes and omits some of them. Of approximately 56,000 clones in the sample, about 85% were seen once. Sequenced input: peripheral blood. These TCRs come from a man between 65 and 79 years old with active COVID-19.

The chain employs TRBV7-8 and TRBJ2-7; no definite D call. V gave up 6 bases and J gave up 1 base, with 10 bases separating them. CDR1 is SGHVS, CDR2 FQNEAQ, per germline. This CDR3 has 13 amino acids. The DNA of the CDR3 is TGTGCCAGCAGTCCGACACGGTCCTACGAGCAGTACTTC. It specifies CASSPTRSYEQYF.

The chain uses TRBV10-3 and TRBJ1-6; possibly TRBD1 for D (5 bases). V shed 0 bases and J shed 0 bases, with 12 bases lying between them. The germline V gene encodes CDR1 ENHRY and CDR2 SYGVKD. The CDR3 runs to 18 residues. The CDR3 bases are TGTGCCATCAGTGAGTCGGTTCTGGGACTCTCCTATAATTCACCCCTCCACTTT. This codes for CAISESVLGLSYNSPLHF.

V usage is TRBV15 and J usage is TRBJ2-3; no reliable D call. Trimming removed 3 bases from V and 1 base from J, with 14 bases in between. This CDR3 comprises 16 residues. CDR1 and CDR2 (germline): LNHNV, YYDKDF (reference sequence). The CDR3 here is CATSRADLVRTDTQYF. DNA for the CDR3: TGTGCCACCAGCAGGGCTGACTTGGTTCGCACAGATACGCAGTATTTT.

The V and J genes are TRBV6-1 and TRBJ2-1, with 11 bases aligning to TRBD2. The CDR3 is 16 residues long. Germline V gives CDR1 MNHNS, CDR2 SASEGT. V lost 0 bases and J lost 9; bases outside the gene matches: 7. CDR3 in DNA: TGTGCCAGCAGTGAAGCTAGCGGGGGGGCCTGGGGTGAGCAGTTCTTC. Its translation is CASSEASGGAWGEQFF.

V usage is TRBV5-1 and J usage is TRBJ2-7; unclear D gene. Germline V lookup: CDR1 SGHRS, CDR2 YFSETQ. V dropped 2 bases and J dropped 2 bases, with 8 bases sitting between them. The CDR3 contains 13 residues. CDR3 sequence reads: CASSLHAAYEQYF. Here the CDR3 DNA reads TGCGCCAGCAGCTTACATGCAGCCTACGAGCAGTACTTC.

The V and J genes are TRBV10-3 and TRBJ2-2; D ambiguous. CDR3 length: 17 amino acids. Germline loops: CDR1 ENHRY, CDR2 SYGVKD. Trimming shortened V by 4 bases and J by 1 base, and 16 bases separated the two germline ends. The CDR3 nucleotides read TGTGCCATCAGTGTCGCGGCAGTTCTTTTGAACACCGGGGAGCTGTTTTTT. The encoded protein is CAISVAAVLLNTGELFF.

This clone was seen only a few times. In DNA form, the CDR3 reads TGTGCCAGCAGCCCGAGACCGGGACAGGGAGGCATCACAGATACGCAGTATTTT. It translates to CASSPRPGQGGITDTQYF. The rearrangement links TRBV13 to TRBJ2-3; 9 bases line up with TRBD1. The CDR3 runs 18 residues. V shed 5 bases, J shed 2 bases, and the junction held 14 bases outside the gene matches. Germline-derived CDR1 and CDR2 are PRHDT and FYEKMQ (reference sequence).

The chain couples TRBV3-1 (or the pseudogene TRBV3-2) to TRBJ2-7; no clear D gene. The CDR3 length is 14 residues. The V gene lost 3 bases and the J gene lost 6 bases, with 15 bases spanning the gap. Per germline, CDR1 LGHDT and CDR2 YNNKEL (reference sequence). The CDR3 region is CASSQRSTPGEQYF. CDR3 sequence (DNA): TGTGCCAGCAGCCAGAGGTCTACCCCGGGCGAGCAGTACTTC.

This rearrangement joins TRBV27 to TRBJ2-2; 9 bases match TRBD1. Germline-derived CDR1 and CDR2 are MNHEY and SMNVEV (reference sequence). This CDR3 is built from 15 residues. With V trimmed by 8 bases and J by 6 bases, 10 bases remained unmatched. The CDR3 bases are TGTGCCAGCTCAATCTCCGGGACAGGGTCCGGGGAGCTGTTTTTT. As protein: CASSISGTGSGELFF.